This T cell receptor (beta chain) was retrieved from a study of tumor-infiltrating lymphocytes in localized non-small cell lung cancer. Study overall: Some samples were collected after neoadjuvant chemotherapy; smokers, never-smokers and several histologies were included.

The CDR3 is made up of 12 amino acids. Trimming shortened V by 7 bases and J by 4 bases, and 10 bases separated the two germline ends. Germline CDR1 is WNHNN and CDR2 is SYGVQD (reference sequence). The assay was immunoSEQ multiplex PCR, and TCRdb's table has in-frame clones only and misses some. The sample has over 15,000 clones, about 45% seen once. Comments on this clone: The antigen remains unidentified.

Points from the study as a whole: Compared with uninvolved lung, tumors showed higher T cell infiltration by TCRbeta sequencing. Tumor T-cell fraction was not associated with recurrence-free survival. Only some patients had TCR sequencing, depending on available tissue.

The chain links TRBV10-1 to TRBJ1-2, with D possibly TRBD1 on 5 matching bases. The receptor's source is a human donor with non-small cell lung cancer. The sample was lung tumor tissue. CDR3: CASTGTVYGYTF. In nucleotides, the CDR3 is TGCGCCAGCACCGGGACGGTCTATGGCTACACCTTC.